This passage covers 18 T cell receptor beta chains from one sample sequenced in a study of Ad26.COV2.S vaccination and SARS-CoV-2 variants. TCRdb's copy holds only in-frame clones and misses some; the assay was immunoSEQ multiplex PCR. This sample has about 140,000 clones, with about nine tenths found just once. The sequences come from peripheral blood, collected after recovery from COVID-19. These receptors all come from a human donor who had recovered from COVID-19.

The genes are TRBV28 and TRBJ2-7; TRBD2 is a possible D gene (5 bases). Deletions cut 7 bases from V and 6 bases from J, with 16 bases between. Germline V gene lookup returns CDR1 MDHEN and CDR2 SYDVKM. This CDR3 contains 13 residues. DNA of the CDR3: TGTGCCAGCAACTACGGAGCGAGGGTCGAGCAGTACTTC. The encoded protein is CASNYGARVEQYF.

J is TRBJ1-5 and V is TRBV27, with no clear D. The V end lost 6 bases, the J end lost 0 bases, and 15 bases lay between the germline ends. The CDR3 runs to 16 residues. The germline gives CDR1 MNHEY, CDR2 SMNVEV (reference sequence). The CDR3 bases are TGTGCCAGCAGGTCTGGTTCGGGAGGTAGCAATCAGCCCCAGCATTTT. Translation gives CASRSGSGGSNQPQHF.

The chain uses TRBV28 and TRBJ1-2; no definite D call. Germline assignment: CDR1 MDHEN and CDR2 SYDVKM. This CDR3 contains 14 residues. V dropped 2 bases and J dropped 5 bases, with 12 bases sitting between them. CDR3 coding DNA: TGTGCCAGCAGTTTAAATCATTTCGGGTATGGCTACACCTTC. Protein sequence: CASSLNHFGYGYTF.

The CDR3 bases are TGTGCCAGCCGGTTAGCGGGGGAATTCTACGAGCAGTACTTC. Translated: CASRLAGEFYEQYF. The rearrangement joins TRBV7-9 to TRBJ2-7; 9 bases agree with TRBD2. Germline CDR1 SEHNR, CDR2 FQNEAQ (reference sequence). The CDR3 is made up of 14 amino acids. J lost 3 bases, V lost 8 bases, and 8 bases had no gene match.

The rearrangement links TRBV28 to TRBJ1-5, with a tentative D call TRBD1 (5 bases). V lost 8 bases to trimming and J lost 7 bases, with 12 bases between them. This CDR3 has 12 amino acids. Germline-derived CDR1 and CDR2 are MDHEN and SYDVKM. CDR3 sequence: CASLSGHQPQHF. CDR3 nucleotide sequence: TGTGCCAGCCTGTCAGGGCACCAGCCCCAGCATTTT.

The chain links TRBV7-8 to TRBJ2-7; D tentatively fits TRBD1 or TRBD2 (5 bases each). V gave up 2 bases and J gave up 5 bases, with 16 bases separating them. In germline, CDR1 is SGHVS, CDR2 FQNEAQ. This CDR3 region has 15 residues. The CDR3 coding sequence is TGTGCCAGCAGCTTAAGGGGTAGGGGAGTGGACGAGCAGTACTTC. This translates into CASSLRGRGVDEQYF.

This chain uses TRBV9 with TRBJ2-3, with a tentative D call TRBD2 (6 bases). V was pared by 4 bases and J by 5 bases, with 26 bases between. CDR3 size: 18 residues. Germline-derived CDR1 and CDR2 are SGDLS and YYNGEE. In nucleotides, the CDR3 is TGTGCCAGCAGCCCCCGTGGTGGTAGCGGCGGAGTAGGAGATACGCAGTATTTT. Residues: CASSPRGGSGGVGDTQYF.

In its sample, this clone was seen once. V is TRBV18 and J is TRBJ1-3; no clear D. Per the germline V gene, CDR1 is KGHSH and CDR2 is LQKENI. The germline V and J ends were trimmed by 3 bases and 0 bases, with 18 bases remaining between them. This CDR3 is built from 18 residues. The CDR3 nucleotides are TGTGCCAGCTCACCGACGGGCCCCAACACGTACTCTGGAAACACCATATATTTT. Translated, it gives CASSPTGPNTYSGNTIYF.

The chain is built from TRBV3-1 (or the pseudogene TRBV3-2) and TRBJ2-7, with no clear D. The CDR3 contains 13 residues. In germline, CDR1 is LGHDT, CDR2 YNNKEL (reference sequence). Deletions cut 0 bases from V and 3 bases from J, with 6 bases between. In nucleotides, the CDR3 is TGTGCCAGCAGCCAAGAGTTCCACTACGAGCAGTACTTC. It specifies CASSQEFHYEQYF.

The chain recombines TRBV19 with TRBJ2-7; D may be TRBD1 (6 bases). Germline V gene data show CDR1 as LNHDA and CDR2 as SQIVND (reference sequence). The CDR3 consists of 14 residues. V gave up 0 bases and J gave up 3 bases, with 9 bases separating them. CDR3 sequence reads: CASSIDWTVYEQYF. CDR3 DNA sequence: TGTGCCAGTAGTATAGACTGGACAGTCTACGAGCAGTACTTC.

The chain joins TRBV13 to TRBJ2-7; tentatively, D is TRBD1 or TRBD2 (5 bases each). Germline CDR1 reads PRHDT; CDR2 reads FYEKMQ (reference sequence). The CDR3 length is 14 residues. V lost 4 bases to trimming and J lost 0 bases, with 10 bases between them. The CDR3 loop is CASSYRDGSYEQYF. In nucleotides, the CDR3 is TGTGCCAGCAGCTACCGGGACGGCTCCTACGAGCAGTACTTC.

This chain joins TRBV5-6 and TRBJ1-4; D gene uncertain. Trimming shortened V by 0 bases and J by 17 bases, and 11 bases separated the two germline ends. Germline V lookup: CDR1 SGHDT, CDR2 YYEEEE. This CDR3 spans 11 amino acids. The CDR3 DNA sequence: TGTGCCAGCAGCTTGGGGTCACTACACTTTTTT. Amino acid sequence: CASSLGSLHFF.

The chain links TRBV28 to TRBJ2-7, with a tentative D call TRBD1 (7 bases). From germline, CDR1 is MDHEN and CDR2 SYDVKM. The CDR3 loop spans 16 amino acids. The V gene lost 3 bases and the J gene lost 4 bases, with 19 bases spanning the gap. The CDR3 reads CASSFRGGGVGYEQYF. In nucleotides, the CDR3 is TGTGCCAGCAGTTTTCGTGGAGGGGGCGTTGGATACGAGCAGTACTTC.

The gene calls are TRBV12-3 or TRBV12-4 and TRBJ2-3, with 7 nucleotides matching TRBD1. The ends lost 6 bases at V and 14 bases at J; junction bases unmatched: 14. The CDR3 covers 13 residues. DNA for the CDR3: TGTGCCAGCAGCGGACAGGATCGTGTTAATCGGTATTTT. Its protein is CASSGQDRVNRYF.

This chain connects TRBV14 to TRBJ1-3; D ambiguous. The CDR3 consists of 16 residues. Germline V gene data show CDR1 as SGHDN and CDR2 as FVKESK. Trimming cost V 4 bases and J 0 bases, with 13 bases left between them. CDR3 sequence reads: CASSRDAEGSGNTIYF. The CDR3 bases are TGTGCCAGCAGCCGAGACGCGGAGGGCTCTGGAAACACCATATATTTT.

This clone has just one count. The gene calls are TRBV30 and TRBJ2-3; D not resolved. This CDR3 comprises 13 residues. Germline assignment: CDR1 GTSNPN and CDR2 SVGIG (reference sequence). V shed 3 bases and J shed 6 bases, with 13 bases lying between them. The CDR3 protein is CAWRRAHKDTQYF. The CDR3 nucleotides are TGTGCCTGGAGAAGGGCTCATAAGGATACGCAGTATTTT.

This chain connects TRBV27 to TRBJ2-4; 10 nucleotides line up with TRBD1. V was clipped by 8 bases and J by 5 bases; unmatched bases: 6. This CDR3 comprises 14 residues. CDR1 and CDR2 from the germline V gene are MNHEY and SMNVEV (reference sequence). The CDR3 region has the DNA TGTGCCAGCGGGTCCGGGACAGGGGAAAACATTCAGTACTTC. Its translation is CASGSGTGENIQYF.

The chain links TRBV6-6 to TRBJ1-1; D is unresolved. The V gene lost 0 bases and the J gene lost 1 base, with 6 bases spanning the gap. The CDR3 length is 14 residues. Germline V gene data show CDR1 as MNHNY and CDR2 as SVGAGI (reference sequence). The CDR3: CASSYSGSNTEAFF. The CDR3 DNA follows: TGTGCCAGCAGTTACTCTGGTTCGAACACTGAAGCTTTCTTT.